The text below deals with one T cell receptor (beta chain). Antigen: not known. The trim removed 5 bases at V and 10 bases at J, leaving 14 bases unmatched. This CDR3 spans 16 amino acids. The V gene's germline CDR1 is SGHTA and CDR2 FQGNSA. The entry originates in a study of CD8+CD57+ T cells in acquired aplastic anemia. In the study overall: Sequencing produced an average of approximately 11 million reads per healthy donor for CD4+ cells.

Study-level results: In common between the patients and the controls were approximately 28 CD8+ CDR3 sequences. Significance was not reached for CD8+ Simpson's diversity between patients and controls.

Genomic DNA was employed as the template in profiling TCR beta VDJ and CDR3. TCRdb independently ran MiXCR on the reads; one entry per CDR3 protein. The sample has hundreds of thousands of distinct CDR3 sequences, 60% to 80% seen once. This TCR came from a human donor in good health, serving as a control. Sequenced sample: sorted CD4+, CD8+, or CD8+CD57+ T cells (not recorded which) from PBMCs. V is TRBV7-2 and J is TRBJ1-6; 7 bases are shared with TRBD1. The CDR3 sequence: CASSATGVGEQSPLHF. The CDR3, as DNA: TGTGCCAGCAGCGCAACAGGGGTTGGGGAGCAATCACCCCTCCACTTT.